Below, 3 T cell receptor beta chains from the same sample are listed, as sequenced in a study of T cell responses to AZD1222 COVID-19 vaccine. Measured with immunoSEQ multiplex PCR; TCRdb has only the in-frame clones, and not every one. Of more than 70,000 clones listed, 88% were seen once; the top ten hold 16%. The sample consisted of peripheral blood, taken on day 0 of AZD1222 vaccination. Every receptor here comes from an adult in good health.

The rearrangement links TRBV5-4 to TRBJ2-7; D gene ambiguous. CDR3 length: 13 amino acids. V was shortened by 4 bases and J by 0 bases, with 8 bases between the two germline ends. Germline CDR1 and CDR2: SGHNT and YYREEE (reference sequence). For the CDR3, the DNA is TGTGCCAGCAGCCTGACTGGCTCCTACGAGCAGTACTTC. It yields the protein CASSLTGSYEQYF.

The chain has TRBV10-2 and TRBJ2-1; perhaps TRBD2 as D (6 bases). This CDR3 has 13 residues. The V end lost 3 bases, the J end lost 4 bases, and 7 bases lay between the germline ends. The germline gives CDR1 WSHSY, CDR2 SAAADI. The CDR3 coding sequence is TGCGCCAGCAGTGAAGGGACTTACAATGAGCAGTTCTTC. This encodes CASSEGTYNEQFF.

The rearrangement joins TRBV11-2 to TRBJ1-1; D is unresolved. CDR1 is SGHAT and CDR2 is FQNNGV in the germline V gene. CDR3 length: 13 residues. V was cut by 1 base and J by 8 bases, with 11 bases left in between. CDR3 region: CASSLVPYLEAFF. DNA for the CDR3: TGTGCCAGCAGCTTAGTTCCGTATCTGGAAGCTTTCTTT.